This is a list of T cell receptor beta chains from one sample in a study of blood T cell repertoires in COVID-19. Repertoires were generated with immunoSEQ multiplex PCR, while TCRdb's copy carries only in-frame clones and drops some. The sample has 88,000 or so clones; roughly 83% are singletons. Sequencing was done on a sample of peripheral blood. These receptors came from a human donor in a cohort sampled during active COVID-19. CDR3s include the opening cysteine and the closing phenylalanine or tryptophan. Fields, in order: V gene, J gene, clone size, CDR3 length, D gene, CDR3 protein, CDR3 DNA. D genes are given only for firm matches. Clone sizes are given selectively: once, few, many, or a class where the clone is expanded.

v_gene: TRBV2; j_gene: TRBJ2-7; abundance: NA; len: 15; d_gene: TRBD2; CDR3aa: CASTYSGISSYEQYF; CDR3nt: TGTGCCAGCACCTATAGCGGGATTTCCTCCTACGAGCAGTACTTC
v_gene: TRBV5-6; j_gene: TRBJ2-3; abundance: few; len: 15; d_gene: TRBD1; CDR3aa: CASSLEYRQGDTQYF; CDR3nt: TGTGCCAGCAGCTTGGAATACCGACAGGGAGATACGCAGTATTTT
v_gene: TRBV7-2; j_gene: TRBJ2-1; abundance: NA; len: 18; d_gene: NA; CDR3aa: CASSPQTSSLAFYNEQFF; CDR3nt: TGTGCCAGCAGCCCCCAGACTTCGAGCCTAGCCTTCTACAATGAGCAGTTCTTC
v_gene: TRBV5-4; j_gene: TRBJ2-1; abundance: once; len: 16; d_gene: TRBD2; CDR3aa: CASSRRTSGAGEEQFF; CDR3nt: TGTGCCAGCAGCAGGAGGACTAGCGGTGCGGGGGAGGAGCAGTTCTTC
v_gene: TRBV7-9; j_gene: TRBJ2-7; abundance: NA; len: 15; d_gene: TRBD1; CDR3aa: CASSPQGAGSYEQYF; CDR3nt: TGTGCCAGCAGCCCACAGGGGGCTGGCTCCTACGAGCAGTACTTC
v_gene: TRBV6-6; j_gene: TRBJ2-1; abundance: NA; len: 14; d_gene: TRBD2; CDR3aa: CASASGSSYNEQFF; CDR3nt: TGTGCCAGCGCTAGCGGGAGCAGCTACAATGAGCAGTTCTTC
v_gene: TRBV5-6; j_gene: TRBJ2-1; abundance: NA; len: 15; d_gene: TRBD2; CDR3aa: CASSYPGLADNEQFF; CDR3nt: TGTGCCAGCAGCTATCCGGGACTAGCGGACAATGAGCAGTTCTTC
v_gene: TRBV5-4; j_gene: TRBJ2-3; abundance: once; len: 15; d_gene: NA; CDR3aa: CASSAGLYDTDTQYF; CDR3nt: TGTGCCAGCAGCGCAGGACTATACGACACAGATACGCAGTATTTT
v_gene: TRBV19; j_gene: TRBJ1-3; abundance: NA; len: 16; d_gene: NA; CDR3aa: CASSMGDSSSGNTIYF; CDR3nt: TGTGCCAGTAGTATGGGAGATTCATCCTCTGGAAACACCATATATTTT
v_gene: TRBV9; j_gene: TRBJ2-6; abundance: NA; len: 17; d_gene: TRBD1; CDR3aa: CASSTYRQGAGANVLTF; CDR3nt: TGTGCCAGCAGCACCTACCGTCAGGGGGCTGGGGCCAACGTCCTGACTTTC
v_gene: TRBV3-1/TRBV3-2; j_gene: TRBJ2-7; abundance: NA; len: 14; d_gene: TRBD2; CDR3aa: CASRGRESGYEQYF; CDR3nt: TGTGCCAGCAGGGGGAGGGAAAGCGGTTACGAGCAGTACTTC
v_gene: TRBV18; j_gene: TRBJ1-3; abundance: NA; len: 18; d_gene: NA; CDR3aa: CASSSPVRPRTSGNTIYF; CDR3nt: TGTGCCAGCTCATCCCCGGTGAGGCCCCGAACCTCTGGAAACACCATATATTTT
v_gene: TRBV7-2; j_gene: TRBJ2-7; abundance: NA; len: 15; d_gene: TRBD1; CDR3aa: CASSTGTVLSYEQYF; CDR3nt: TGTGCCAGCAGCACAGGGACAGTCCTCTCCTACGAGCAGTACTTC
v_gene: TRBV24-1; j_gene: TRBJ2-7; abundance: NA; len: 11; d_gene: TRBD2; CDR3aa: CATGEGYEQYF; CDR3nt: TGTGCCACCGGGGAGGGGTACGAGCAGTACTTC
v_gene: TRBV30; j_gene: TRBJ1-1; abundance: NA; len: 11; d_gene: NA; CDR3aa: CAWSLRGIAFF; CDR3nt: TGTGCCTGGAGTCTCCGAGGGATTGCTTTCTTT
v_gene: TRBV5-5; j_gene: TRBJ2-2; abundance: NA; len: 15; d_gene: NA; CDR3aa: CASSFGLLNTGELFF; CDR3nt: TGTGCCAGCAGCTTTGGACTGTTGAACACCGGGGAGCTGTTTTTT
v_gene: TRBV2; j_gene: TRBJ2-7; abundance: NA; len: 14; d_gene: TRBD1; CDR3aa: CASSLARGPYEQYF; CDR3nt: TGTGCCAGCAGCCTCGCCAGGGGGCCTTACGAGCAGTACTTC
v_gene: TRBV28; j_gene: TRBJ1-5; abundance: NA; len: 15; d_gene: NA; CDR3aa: CASSHQGFSGQPQHF; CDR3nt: TGTGCCAGCAGCCACCAGGGATTTTCAGGTCAGCCCCAGCATTTT
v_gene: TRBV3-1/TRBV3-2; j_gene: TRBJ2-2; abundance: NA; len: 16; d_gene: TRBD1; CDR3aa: CASSPPGQRYTGELFF; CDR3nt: TGTGCCAGCAGCCCCCCGGGACAGCGATACACCGGGGAGCTGTTTTTT
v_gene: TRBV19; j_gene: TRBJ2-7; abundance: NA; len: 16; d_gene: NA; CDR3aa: CASTPRWGGGPHEQYF; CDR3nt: TGTGCCAGTACCCCAAGGTGGGGGGGCGGCCCCCACGAGCAGTACTTC
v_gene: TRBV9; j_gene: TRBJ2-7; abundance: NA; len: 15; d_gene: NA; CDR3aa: CASSVAGAGPYEQYF; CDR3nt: TGTGCCAGCAGCGTAGCTGGGGCGGGGCCCTACGAGCAGTACTTC
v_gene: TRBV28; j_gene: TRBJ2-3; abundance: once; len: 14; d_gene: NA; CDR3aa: CASSTGNTADTQYF; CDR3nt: TGTGCCAGCAGCACGGGGAACACCGCAGATACGCAGTATTTT
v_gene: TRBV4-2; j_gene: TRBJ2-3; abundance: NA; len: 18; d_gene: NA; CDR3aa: CASSQDTSYSEHTDTQYF; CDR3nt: TGTGCCAGCAGCCAAGATACCTCCTATAGCGAACACACAGATACGCAGTATTTT
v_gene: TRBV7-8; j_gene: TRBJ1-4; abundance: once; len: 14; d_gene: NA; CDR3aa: CASSPWGGGEKLFF; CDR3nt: TGTGCCAGCAGCCCGTGGGGGGGAGGTGAAAAACTGTTTTTT
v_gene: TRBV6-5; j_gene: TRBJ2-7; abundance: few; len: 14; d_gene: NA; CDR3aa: CASKDSWATYEQYF; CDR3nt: TGTGCCAGCAAGGACAGTTGGGCTACCTACGAGCAGTACTTC
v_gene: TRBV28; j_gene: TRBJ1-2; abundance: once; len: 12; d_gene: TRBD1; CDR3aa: CASSDRGYGYTF; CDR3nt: TGTGCCAGCAGTGACAGGGGCTATGGCTACACCTTC
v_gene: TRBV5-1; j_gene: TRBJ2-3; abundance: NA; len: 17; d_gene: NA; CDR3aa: CASSLNIGQGGADTQYF; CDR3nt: TGCGCCAGCAGCTTGAACATAGGGCAGGGGGGAGCAGATACGCAGTATTTT
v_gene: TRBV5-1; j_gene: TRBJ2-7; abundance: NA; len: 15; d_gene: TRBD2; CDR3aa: CASSLGGRPTYEQYF; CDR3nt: TGCGCCAGCAGCTTGGGCGGGAGGCCTACCTACGAGCAGTACTTC
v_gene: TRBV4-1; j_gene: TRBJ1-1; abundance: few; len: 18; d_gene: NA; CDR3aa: CASSQESHPGGDSTEAFF; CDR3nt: TGCGCCAGCAGCCAAGAGAGTCATCCTGGAGGGGATAGCACTGAAGCTTTCTTT
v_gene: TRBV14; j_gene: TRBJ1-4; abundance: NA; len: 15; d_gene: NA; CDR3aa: CASSQDLVGGEKLFF; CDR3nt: TGTGCCAGCAGCCAAGATCTAGTTGGAGGTGAAAAACTGTTTTTT
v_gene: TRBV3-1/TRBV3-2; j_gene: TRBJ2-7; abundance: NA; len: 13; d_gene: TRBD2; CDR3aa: CASSQLGGYEQYF; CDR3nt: TGTGCCAGCAGCCAATTGGGGGGGTACGAGCAGTACTTC
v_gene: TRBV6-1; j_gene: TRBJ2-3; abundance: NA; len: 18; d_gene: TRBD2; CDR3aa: CASSEYWIAGGGSDTQYF; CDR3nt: TGTGCCAGCAGTGAATATTGGATAGCGGGAGGGGGGTCAGATACGCAGTATTTT
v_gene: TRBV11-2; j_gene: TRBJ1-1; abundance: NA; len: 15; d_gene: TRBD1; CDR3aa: CASSPLGQLHTEAFF; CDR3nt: TGTGCCAGCAGCCCATTGGGACAGTTACACACTGAAGCTTTCTTT
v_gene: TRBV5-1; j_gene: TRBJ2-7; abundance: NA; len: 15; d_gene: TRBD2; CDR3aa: CASSLAGVGPYEQYF; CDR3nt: TGCGCCAGCAGCCTAGCGGGAGTCGGGCCCTACGAGCAGTACTTC
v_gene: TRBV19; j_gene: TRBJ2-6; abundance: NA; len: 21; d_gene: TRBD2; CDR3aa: CASSIGVGTSGSGAGANVLTF; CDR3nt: TGTGCCAGTAGTATCGGGGTCGGGACTAGCGGGAGTGGTGCTGGGGCCAACGTCCTGACTTTC